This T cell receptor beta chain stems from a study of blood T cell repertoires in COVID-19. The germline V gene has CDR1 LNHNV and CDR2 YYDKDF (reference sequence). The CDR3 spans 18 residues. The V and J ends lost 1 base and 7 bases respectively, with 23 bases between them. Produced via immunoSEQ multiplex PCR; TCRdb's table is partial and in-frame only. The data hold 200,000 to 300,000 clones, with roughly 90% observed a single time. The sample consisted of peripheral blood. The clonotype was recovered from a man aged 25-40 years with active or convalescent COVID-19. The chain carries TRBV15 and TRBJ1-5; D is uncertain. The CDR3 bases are TGTGCCACCAGCAGAGTTAGGCCCGCGACGGGGAGATTACAGCCCCAGCATTTT. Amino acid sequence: CATSRVRPATGRLQPQHF.